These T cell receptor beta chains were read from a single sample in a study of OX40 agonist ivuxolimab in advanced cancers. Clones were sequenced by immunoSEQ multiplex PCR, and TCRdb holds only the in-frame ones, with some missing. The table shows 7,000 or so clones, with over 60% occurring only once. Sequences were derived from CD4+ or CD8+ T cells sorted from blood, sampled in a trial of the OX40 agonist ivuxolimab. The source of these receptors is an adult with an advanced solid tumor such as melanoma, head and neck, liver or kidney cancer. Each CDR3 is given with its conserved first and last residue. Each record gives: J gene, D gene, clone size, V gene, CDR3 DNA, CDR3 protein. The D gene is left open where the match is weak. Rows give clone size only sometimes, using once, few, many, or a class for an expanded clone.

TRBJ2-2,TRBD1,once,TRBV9,TGTGCCAGCAGCCGACGACAGGGGGTCGGGGCTGGGGAGCTGTTTTTT,CASSRRQGVGAGELFF
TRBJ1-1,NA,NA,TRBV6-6,TGTGCCAGCAGTTACGGTCATTCGAACACTGAAGCTTTCTTT,CASSYGHSNTEAFF
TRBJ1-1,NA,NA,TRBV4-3,TGCGCCAGCAGCCAAGTAGCCGGGGGGACTGAAGCTTTCTTT,CASSQVAGGTEAFF
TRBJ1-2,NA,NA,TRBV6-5,TGTGCCAGCAGGTTCGGACACTATGGCTACACCTTC,CASRFGHYGYTF
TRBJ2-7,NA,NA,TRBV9,TGTGCCAGCAGCGTCGGCCAGGCTGGATACGAGCAGTACTTC,CASSVGQAGYEQYF
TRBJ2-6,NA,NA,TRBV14,TGTGCCAGCAGCACACGGAGTAATCTGCAAAGTCGGGCCAACGTCCTGACTTTC,CASSTRSNLQSRANVLTF
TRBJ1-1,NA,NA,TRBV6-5,TGTGCCAGCAGTCTACAGGTAGGAGGGAACACTGAAGCTTTCTTT,CASSLQVGGNTEAFF
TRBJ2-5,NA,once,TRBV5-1,TGCGCCAGCAGACTCATCCAAGAGACCCAGTACTTC,CASRLIQETQYF
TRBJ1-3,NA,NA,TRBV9,TGTGCCAGCAGCGTAGACAGCTCTGGAAACACCATATATTTT,CASSVDSSGNTIYF
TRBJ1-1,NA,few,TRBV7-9,TGTGCCAGCAGGCTCGGCTTCACTGAAGCTTTCTTT,CASRLGFTEAFF
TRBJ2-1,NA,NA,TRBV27,TGTGCCAGCAGTTGGCTGGGTGAGCAGTTCTTC,CASSWLGEQFF
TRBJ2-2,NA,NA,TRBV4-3,TGCGCCAGCAGCCAAGCCGGGACTTCAAACACCGGGGAGCTGTTTTTT,CASSQAGTSNTGELFF
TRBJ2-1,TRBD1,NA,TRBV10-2,TGCGCCAGCAGGGGACAGGTCGCCTACAATGAGCAGTTCTTC,CASRGQVAYNEQFF
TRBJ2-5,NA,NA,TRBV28,TGTGCCAGCAGTTTATTAATGATGAGTTCCCTCGTAAATTTGGGCAAAGAGACCCAGTACTTC,CASSLLMMSSLVNLGKETQYF
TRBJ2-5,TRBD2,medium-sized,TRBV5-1,TGCGCCAGCAGCTTGGAAGCGGGGGAGACCCAGTACTTC,CASSLEAGETQYF
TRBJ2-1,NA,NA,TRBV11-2,TGTGCCAGCAGCTTAACACTGAGCTCCTACAATGAGCAGTTCTTC,CASSLTLSSYNEQFF
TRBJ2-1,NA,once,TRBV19,TGTGCCAGTAGTATAGTGGGCGGGGATGAGCAGTTCTTC,CASSIVGGDEQFF
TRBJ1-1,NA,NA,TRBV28,TGTGCCAGCAGTTTAGGGGGGAAGAACACTGAAGCTTTCTTT,CASSLGGKNTEAFF
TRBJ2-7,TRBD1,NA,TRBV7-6,TGTGCCAGCAGCTCCGGGACAGGGAAATCCTACGAGCAGTACTTC,CASSSGTGKSYEQYF
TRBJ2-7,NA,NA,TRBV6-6,TGTGCCAGCAGAGGTGGGGGCAGCGGCTACGAGCAGTACTTC,CASRGGGSGYEQYF
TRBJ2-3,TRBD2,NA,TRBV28,TGTGCCAGCAGTTTCCTAGCGGGCACAGATACGCAGTATTTT,CASSFLAGTDTQYF
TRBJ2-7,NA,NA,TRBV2,TGTGCCAGCAGTGAACCTAGGCTACAGGCAATCTACGAGCAGTACTTC,CASSEPRLQAIYEQYF
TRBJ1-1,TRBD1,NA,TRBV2,TGTGCCAGCAGTGACCATACCCGGGACAGCAACACTGAAGCTTTCTTT,CASSDHTRDSNTEAFF
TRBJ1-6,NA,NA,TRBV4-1,TGCGCCAGCAGCCCCGAAGACAGTTCACCCCTCCACTTT,CASSPEDSSPLHF
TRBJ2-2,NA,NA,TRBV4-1,TGCGCCAGCAGCTCCAGACGGGGCGCGAGCACCGGGGAGCTGTTTTTT,CASSSRRGASTGELFF
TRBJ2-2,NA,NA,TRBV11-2,TGTGCCAGCCTGGGAGGCCCCGCAGGCACCGGGGAGCTGTTTTTT,CASLGGPAGTGELFF
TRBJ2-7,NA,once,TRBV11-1,TGTGCCAGCAGCTTGGGGAACGTCTACGAGCAGTACTTC,CASSLGNVYEQYF
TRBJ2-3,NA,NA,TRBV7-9,TGTGCCAGCACAACCACAGATACGCAGTATTTT,CASTTTDTQYF
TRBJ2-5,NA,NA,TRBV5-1,TGCGCCAGCAGCTTGGGGGGGACCCAAGAGACCCAGTACTTC,CASSLGGTQETQYF
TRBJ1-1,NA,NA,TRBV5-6,TGTGCCAGCAGCATATTGAACACTGAAGCTTTCTTT,CASSILNTEAFF
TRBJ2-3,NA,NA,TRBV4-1,TGCGCCAGCAGCCAAGAAATAGGGTTGGGCACAGATACGCAGTATTTT,CASSQEIGLGTDTQYF
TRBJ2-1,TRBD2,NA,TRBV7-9,TGTGCCAGCAGCTTCCTCGGACTAGCGGGGGTCAATGAGCAGTTCTTC,CASSFLGLAGVNEQFF
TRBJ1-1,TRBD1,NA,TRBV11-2,TGTGCCAGCAGCTTAAGCCGGACAGGAATGAACACTGAAGCTTTCTTT,CASSLSRTGMNTEAFF
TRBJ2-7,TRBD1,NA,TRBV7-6,TGTGCCAGCAGCTTAGGGACAGGGGCCTACGAGCAGTACTTC,CASSLGTGAYEQYF
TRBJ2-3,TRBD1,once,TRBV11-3,TGTGCCAGCAGCCCCAGGACAGGGGGCTTTACAGATACGCAGTATTTT,CASSPRTGGFTDTQYF
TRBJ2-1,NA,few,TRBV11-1,TGTGCCAGCAGCTTAGATGCGGTTCTCTCCTACAATGAGCAGTTCTTC,CASSLDAVLSYNEQFF
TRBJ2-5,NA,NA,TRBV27,TGTGCCAGCAGTTTAGGTGGGAAGACCCAGTACTTC,CASSLGGKTQYF
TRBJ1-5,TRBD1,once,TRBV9,TGTGCCAGCAGCCGGACAGGGGATCAGCCCCAGCATTTT,CASSRTGDQPQHF
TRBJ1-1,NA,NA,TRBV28,TGTGCCAGCAGTTCGTCCCAGGGGAACACTGAAGCTTTCTTT,CASSSSQGNTEAFF
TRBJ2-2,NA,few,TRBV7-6,TGTGCCAGCAGCTTAGTCGTAGCGGACGACCTTTACACCGGGGAGCTGTTTTTT,CASSLVVADDLYTGELFF
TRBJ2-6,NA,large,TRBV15,TGTGCCACCAGCAGATCCCTATCCTCTGGAGACGTCCTGACTTTC,CATSRSLSSGDVLTF
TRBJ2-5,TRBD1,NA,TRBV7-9,TGTGCCAGCAGCTACCCGGGACAGGTCCGGGAGACCCAGTACTTC,CASSYPGQVRETQYF
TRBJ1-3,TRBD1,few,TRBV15,TGTGCCACCAGCAGAGATACAGGGGCTGGAAACACCATATATTTT,CATSRDTGAGNTIYF
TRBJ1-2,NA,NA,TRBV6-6,TGTGCCAGCAGTTTTGGACTCTTATATGGCTACACCTTC,CASSFGLLYGYTF
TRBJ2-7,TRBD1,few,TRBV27,TGTGCCAGCACGGGGATCGGGACAGGTAGCAACGAGCAGTACTTC,CASTGIGTGSNEQYF
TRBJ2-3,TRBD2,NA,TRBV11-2,TGTGCCAGCAGCTTGGGACTAGGCACAGATACGCAGTATTTT,CASSLGLGTDTQYF
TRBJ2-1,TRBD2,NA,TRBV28,TGTGCCAGCAGCTCGCCGGGACTAGCGGGAGATGACTACAATGAGCAGTTCTTC,CASSSPGLAGDDYNEQFF
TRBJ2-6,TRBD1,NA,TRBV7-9,TGTGCCAGCAGCTTAGGATACAGGGGGCTTGGGGCCAACGTCCTGACTTTC,CASSLGYRGLGANVLTF
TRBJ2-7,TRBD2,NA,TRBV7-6,TGTGCCAGCAGCTTAAGCGGGGACTCCTACGAGCAGTACTTC,CASSLSGDSYEQYF
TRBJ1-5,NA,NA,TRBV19,TGTGCCAGTAGCATCGCGCAGGGAGGTGGTCAGCCCCAGCATTTT,CASSIAQGGGQPQHF